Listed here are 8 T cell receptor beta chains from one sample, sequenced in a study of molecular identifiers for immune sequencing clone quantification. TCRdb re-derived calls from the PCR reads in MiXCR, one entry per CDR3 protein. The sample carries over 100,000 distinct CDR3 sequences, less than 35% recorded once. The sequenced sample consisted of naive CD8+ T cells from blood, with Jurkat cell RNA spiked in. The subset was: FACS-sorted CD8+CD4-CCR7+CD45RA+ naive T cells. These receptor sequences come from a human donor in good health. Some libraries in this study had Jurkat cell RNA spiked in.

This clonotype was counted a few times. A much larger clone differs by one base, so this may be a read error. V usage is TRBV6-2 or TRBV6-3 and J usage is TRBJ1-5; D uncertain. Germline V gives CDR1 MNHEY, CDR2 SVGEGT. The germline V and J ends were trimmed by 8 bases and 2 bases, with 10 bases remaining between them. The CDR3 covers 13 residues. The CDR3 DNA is TGTGCCAGCCCCGACCGGGGCAATCAGCCCCAGCATTTT. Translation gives CASPDRGNQPQHF.

The CDR3 sequence: CSASRAGSPYTYGYTF. In DNA form, the CDR3 reads TGCAGTGCTTCCAGAGCGGGCAGCCCCTACACCTATGGCTACACCTTC. V is TRBV20-1 and J is TRBJ1-2; D not resolved. Trimming stripped 5 bases from V and 4 bases from J, with 23 bases between. The CDR3 has 16 amino acids. CDR1 and CDR2 from the germline V gene are DFQATT and SNEGSKA (reference sequence).

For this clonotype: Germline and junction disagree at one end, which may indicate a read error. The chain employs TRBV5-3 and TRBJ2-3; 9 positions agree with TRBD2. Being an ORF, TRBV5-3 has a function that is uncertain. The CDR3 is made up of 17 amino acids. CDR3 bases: TGTGCCAGCAGCTTCAAAAACCGGCTAGCGGGACTGGATACGCAGAATTTT. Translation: CASSFKNRLAGLDTQNF.

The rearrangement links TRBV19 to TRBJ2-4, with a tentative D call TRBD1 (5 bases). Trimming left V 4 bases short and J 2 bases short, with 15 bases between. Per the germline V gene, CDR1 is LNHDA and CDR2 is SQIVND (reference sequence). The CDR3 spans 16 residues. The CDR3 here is CASSTGQGLTKNIQYF. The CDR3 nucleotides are TGTGCCAGTAGTACTGGGCAGGGTTTGACCAAAAACATTCAGTACTTC. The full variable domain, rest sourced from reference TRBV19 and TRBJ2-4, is DGGITQSPKYLFRKEGQNVTLSCEQNLNHDAMYWYRQDPGQGLRLIYYSQIVNDFQKGDIAEGYSVSREKKESFPLTVTSAQKNPTAFYLCASSTGQGLTKNIQYFGAGTRLSVL.

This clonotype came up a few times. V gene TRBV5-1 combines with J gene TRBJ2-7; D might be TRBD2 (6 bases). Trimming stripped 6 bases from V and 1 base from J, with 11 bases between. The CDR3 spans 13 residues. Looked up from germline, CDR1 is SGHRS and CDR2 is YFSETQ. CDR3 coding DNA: TGCGCCAGCATGGGAGGCCAGTCCTACGAGCAGTACTTC. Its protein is CASMGGQSYEQYF. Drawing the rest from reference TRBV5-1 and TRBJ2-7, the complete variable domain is KAGVTQTPRYLIKTRGQQVTLSCSPISGHRSVSWYQQTPGQGLQFLFEYFSETQRNKGNFPGRFSGRQFSNSRSEMNVSTLELGDSALYLCASMGGQSYEQYFGPGTRLTVT.

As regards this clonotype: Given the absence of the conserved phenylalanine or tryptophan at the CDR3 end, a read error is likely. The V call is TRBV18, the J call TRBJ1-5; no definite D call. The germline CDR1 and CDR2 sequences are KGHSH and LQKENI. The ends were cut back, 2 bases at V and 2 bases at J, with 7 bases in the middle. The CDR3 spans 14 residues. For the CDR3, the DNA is TGTGCCAGCTCACCATCCGTAGGCAATCAGCCCCAGCATTCT. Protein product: CASSPSVGNQPQHS.

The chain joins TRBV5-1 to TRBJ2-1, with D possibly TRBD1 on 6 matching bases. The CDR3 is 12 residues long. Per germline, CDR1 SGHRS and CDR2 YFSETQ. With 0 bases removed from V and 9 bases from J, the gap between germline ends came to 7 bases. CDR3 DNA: TGCGCCAGCAGCTTGGCAGGGGCTGAGCAGTTCTTC. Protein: CASSLAGAEQFF.

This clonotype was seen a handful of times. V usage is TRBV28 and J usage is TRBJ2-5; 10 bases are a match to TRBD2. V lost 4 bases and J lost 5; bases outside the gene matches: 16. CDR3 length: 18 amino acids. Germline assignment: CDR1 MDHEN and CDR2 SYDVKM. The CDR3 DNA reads TGTGCCAGCAGTTCCCCCCGACTAGCGGGTCCATTAGCGGAGACCCAGTACTTC. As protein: CASSSPRLAGPLAETQYF.